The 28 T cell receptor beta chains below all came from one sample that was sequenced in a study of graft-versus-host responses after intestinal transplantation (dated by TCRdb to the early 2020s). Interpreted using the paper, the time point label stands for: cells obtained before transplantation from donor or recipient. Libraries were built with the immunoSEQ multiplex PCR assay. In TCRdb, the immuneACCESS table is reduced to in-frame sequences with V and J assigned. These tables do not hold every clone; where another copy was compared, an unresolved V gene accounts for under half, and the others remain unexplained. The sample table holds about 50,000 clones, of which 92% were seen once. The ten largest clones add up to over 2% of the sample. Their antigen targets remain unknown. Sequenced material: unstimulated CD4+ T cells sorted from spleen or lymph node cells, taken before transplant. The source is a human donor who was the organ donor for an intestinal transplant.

This CDR3 reads CASSFKGGMETQYF. CDR3 DNA sequence: TGTGCCAGCAGCTTTAAAGGGGGGATGGAGACCCAGTACTTC. The J gene is TRBJ2-5, the V gene TRBV7-2, with D tentatively TRBD1 or TRBD2 (6 bases each). Germline lookup yields CDR1 SGHTA and CDR2 FQGNSA. Trimming cost V 3 bases and J 5 bases, with 13 bases left between them. This CDR3 is 14 amino acids long.

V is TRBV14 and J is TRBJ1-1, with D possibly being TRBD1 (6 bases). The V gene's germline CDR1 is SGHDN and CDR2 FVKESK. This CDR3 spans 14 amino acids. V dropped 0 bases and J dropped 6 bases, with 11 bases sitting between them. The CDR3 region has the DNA TGTGCCAGCAGCCAAGATATAGGGGGGGCTGAAGCTTTCTTT. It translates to CASSQDIGGAEAFF.

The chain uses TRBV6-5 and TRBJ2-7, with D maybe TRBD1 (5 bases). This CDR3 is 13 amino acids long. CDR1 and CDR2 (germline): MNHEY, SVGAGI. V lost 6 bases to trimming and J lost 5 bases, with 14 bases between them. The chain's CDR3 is CASSSTGIHEQYF. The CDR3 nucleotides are TGTGCCAGCAGCTCAACAGGAATCCACGAGCAGTACTTC.

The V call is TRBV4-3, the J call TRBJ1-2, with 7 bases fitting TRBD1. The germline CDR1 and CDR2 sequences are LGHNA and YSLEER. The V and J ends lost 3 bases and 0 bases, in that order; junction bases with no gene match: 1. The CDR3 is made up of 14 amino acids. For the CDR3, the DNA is TGCGCCAGCAGCCACCAGGGGGCTAACTATGGCTACACCTTC. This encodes CASSHQGANYGYTF.

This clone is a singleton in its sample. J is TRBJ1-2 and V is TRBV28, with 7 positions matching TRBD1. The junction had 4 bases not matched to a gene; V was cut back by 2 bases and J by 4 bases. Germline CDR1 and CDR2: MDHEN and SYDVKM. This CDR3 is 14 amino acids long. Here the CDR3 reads CASSLRGHGYGYTF. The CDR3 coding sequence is TGTGCCAGCAGTTTAAGGGGGCATGGCTATGGCTACACCTTC.

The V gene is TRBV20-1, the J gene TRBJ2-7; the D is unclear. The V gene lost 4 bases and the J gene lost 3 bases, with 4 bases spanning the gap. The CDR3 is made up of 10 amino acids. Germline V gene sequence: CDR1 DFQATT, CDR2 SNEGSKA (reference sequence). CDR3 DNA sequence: TGCAGTGCTACCAGCTACGAGCAGTACTTC. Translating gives CSATSYEQYF.

The CDR3 loop is CASSQKTGASSYNEQFF. CDR3 coding DNA: TGCGCCAGCAGCCAGAAGACAGGGGCGAGCTCCTACAATGAGCAGTTCTTC. The chain combines TRBV4-1 with TRBJ2-1, with TRBD1 matching over 8 bases. V dropped 3 bases and J dropped 0; count of bases not matched to a gene: 7. Germline V lookup: CDR1 MGHRA, CDR2 YSYEKL. The CDR3 is 17 residues long.

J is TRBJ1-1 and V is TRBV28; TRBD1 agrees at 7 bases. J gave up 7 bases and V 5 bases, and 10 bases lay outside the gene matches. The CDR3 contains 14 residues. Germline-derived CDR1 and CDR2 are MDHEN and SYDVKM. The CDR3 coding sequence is TGTGCCAGCAGTGAATGGGACAGACCTATTGAAGCTTTCTTT. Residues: CASSEWDRPIEAFF.

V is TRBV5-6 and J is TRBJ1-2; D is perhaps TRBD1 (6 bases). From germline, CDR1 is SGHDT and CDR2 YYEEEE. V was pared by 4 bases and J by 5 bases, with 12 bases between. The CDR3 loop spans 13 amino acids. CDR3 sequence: CASSEYREYGYTF. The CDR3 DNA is TGTGCCAGCAGCGAATACAGGGAATATGGCTACACCTTC.

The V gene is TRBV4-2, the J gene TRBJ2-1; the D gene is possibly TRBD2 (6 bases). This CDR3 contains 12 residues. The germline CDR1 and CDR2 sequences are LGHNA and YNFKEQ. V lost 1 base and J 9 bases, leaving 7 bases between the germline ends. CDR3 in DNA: TGTGCCAGCAGCCAAGGAGCGGGTGAGCAGTTCTTC. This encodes CASSQGAGEQFF.

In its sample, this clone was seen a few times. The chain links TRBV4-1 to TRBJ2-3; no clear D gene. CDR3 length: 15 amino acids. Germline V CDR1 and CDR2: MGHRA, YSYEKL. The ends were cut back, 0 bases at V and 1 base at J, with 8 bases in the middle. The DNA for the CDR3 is TGCGCCAGCAGCCAAGACAGTTGGGGCACAGATACGCAGTATTTT. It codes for CASSQDSWGTDTQYF.

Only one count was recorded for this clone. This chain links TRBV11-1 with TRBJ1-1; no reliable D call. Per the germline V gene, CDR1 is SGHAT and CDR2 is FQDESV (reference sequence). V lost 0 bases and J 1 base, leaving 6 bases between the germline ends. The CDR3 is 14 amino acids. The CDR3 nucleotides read TGTGCCAGCAGCTTAGCAGTGGGGAACACTGAAGCTTTCTTT. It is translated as CASSLAVGNTEAFF.

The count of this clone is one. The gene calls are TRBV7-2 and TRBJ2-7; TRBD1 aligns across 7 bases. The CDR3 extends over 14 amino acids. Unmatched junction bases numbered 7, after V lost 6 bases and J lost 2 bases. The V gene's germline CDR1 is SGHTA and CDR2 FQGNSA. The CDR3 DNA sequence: TGTGCCAGCAGTTCGGGGACAGCCCCCTACGAGCAGTACTTC. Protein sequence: CASSSGTAPYEQYF.

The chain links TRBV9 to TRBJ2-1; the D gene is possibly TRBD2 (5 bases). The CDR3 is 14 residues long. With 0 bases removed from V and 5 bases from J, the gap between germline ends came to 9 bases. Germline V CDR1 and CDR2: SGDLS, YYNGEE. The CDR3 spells CASSVGGRNNEQFF. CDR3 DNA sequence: TGTGCCAGCAGCGTAGGAGGGAGAAACAATGAGCAGTTCTTC.

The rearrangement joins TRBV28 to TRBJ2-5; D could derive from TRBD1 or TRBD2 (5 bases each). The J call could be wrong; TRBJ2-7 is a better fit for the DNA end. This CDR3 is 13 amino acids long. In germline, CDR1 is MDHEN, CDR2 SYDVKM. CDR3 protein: CASGTPSIYEQYF. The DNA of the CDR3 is TGTGCCAGCGGGACCCCATCTATCTACGAGCAGTACTTC.

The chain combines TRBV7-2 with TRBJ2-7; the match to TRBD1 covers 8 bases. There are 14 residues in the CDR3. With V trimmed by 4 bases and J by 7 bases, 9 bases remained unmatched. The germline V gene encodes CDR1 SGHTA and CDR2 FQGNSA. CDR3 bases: TGTGCCAGCAGCTCCGGGACAGGTGGAAGGGAGCAGTACTTC. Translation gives CASSSGTGGREQYF.

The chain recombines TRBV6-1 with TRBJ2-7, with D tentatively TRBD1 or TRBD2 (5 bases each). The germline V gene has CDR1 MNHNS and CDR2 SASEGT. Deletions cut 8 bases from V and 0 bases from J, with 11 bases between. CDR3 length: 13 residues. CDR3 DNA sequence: TGTGCCAGCGGCCGGGACGCCTCCTACGAGCAGTACTTC. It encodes CASGRDASYEQYF.

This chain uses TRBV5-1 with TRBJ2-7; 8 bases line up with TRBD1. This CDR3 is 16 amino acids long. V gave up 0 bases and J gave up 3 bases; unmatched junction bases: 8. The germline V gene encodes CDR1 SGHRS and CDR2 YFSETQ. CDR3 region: CASSLGGTGRDYEQYF. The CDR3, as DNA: TGCGCCAGCAGCTTGGGTGGGACAGGTAGAGACTACGAGCAGTACTTC.

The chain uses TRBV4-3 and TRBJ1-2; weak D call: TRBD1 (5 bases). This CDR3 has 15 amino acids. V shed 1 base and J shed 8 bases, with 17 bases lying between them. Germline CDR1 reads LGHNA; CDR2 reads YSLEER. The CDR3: CASSQAVVAGSGYTF. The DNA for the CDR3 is TGCGCCAGCAGCCAAGCAGTGGTGGCAGGGAGCGGCTACACCTTC.

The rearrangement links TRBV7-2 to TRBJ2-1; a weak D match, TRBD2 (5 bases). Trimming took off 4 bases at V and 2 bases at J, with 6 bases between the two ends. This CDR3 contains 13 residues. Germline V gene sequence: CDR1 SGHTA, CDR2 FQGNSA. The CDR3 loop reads CASSYGTYNEQFF. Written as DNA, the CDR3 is TGTGCCAGCAGCTACGGGACCTACAATGAGCAGTTCTTC. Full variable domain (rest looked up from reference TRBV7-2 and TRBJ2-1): GAGVSQSPSNKVTEKGKDVELRCDPISGHTALYWYRQSLGQGLEFLIYFQGNSAPDKSGLPSDRFSAERTGGSVSTLTIQRTQQEDSAVYLCASSYGTYNEQFFGPGTRLTVL.

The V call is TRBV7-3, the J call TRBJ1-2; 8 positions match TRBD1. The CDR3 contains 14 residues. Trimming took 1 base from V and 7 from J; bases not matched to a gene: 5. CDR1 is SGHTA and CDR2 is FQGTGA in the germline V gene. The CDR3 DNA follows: TGTGCCAGCAGCTTAATTCGGACAGGGAGTGGCTACACCTTC. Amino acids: CASSLIRTGSGYTF.

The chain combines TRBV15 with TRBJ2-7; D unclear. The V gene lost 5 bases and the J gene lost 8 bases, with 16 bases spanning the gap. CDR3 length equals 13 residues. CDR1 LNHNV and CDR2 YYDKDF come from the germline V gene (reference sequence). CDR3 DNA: TGTGCCACCAGCGGTTTGATGGGTTTGAAGCAGTACTTC. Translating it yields CATSGLMGLKQYF.

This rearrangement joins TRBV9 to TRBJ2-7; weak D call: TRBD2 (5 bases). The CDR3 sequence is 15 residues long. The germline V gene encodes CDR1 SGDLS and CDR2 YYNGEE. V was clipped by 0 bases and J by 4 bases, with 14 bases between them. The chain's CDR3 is CASSVEERRRYEQYF. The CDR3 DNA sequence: TGTGCCAGCAGCGTAGAGGAGCGGCGGAGGTACGAGCAGTACTTC.

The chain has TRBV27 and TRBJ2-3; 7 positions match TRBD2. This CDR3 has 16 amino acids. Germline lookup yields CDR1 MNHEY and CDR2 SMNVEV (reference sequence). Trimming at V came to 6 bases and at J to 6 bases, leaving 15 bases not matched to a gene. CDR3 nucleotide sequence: TGTGCCAGCAGCGCTAGCGGAAGGGGACTTCCCGATACGCAGTATTTT. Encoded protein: CASSASGRGLPDTQYF.

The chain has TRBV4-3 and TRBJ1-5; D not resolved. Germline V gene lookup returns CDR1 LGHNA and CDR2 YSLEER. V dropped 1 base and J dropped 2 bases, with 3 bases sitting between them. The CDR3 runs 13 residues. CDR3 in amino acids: CASSQGRNQPQHF. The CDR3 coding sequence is TGCGCCAGCAGCCAAGGCCGCAATCAGCCCCAGCATTTT.

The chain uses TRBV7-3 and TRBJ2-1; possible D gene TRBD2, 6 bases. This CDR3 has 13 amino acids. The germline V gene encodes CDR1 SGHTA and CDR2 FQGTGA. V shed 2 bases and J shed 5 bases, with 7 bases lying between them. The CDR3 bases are TGTGCCAGCAGCTTAGCGGGGAACAATGAGCAGTTCTTC. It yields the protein CASSLAGNNEQFF.

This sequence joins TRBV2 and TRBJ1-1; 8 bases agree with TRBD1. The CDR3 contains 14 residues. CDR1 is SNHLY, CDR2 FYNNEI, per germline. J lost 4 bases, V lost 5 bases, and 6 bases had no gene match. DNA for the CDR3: TGTGCCAGCAGTCCAGGGGGCGAGGGCACTGAAGCTTTCTTT. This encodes CASSPGGEGTEAFF.

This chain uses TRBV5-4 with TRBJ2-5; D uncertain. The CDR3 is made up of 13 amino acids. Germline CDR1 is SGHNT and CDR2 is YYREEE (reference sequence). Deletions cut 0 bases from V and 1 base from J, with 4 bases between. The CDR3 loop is CASSLVGQETQYF. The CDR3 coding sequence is TGTGCCAGCAGCTTGGTGGGCCAAGAGACCCAGTACTTC.